The rows below give T cell receptor beta chains drawn from one sample of a study of blood T cell repertoires in COVID-19. TCRdb keeps only in-frame clones here, not all; method: immunoSEQ multiplex PCR. The sample gives 180,000 or so clones, roughly 83% of which show up once; 5.6% is in the top ten. The material sequenced was PBMCs or T cells enriched from blood (not recorded which). These receptor sequences come from a man aged 35-49 years with acute COVID-19. Both conserved end residues are part of each CDR3. D genes are given only for firm matches. The size entry is marked missing in some rows and otherwise reads once, few, many or a size class.

D gene,V gene,clone size,J gene,CDR3 DNA,CDR3 protein
TRBD1,TRBV9,-,TRBJ2-6,TGTGCCGGCTGGCCCCCCCCGGACAGGGTAATGAGTTCTGGGGCCAACGTCCTGACTTTC,CAGWPPPDRVMSSGANVLTF
-,TRBV2,-,TRBJ1-2,TGTGCCAGCAGTGGTGGAGACTCTAACTATGGCTACACCTTC,CASSGGDSNYGYTF
-,TRBV15,once,TRBJ2-7,TGTGCCACCAGCGTCGGGACCTACGAGCAGTACTTC,CATSVGTYEQYF
TRBD1,TRBV27,-,TRBJ1-1,TGTGCCAGCAGCCGCCGAAGTTACAGGGGGGAGAGGACTGAAGCTTTCTTT,CASSRRSYRGERTEAFF
-,TRBV21-1,-,TRBJ2-2,TGTGCCAGCAGCAAAGCGCGGGTTCGGGCTAACACCGGGGAGCTGTTTTTT,CASSKARVRANTGELFF
TRBD1,TRBV7-8,-,TRBJ1-2,TGTGCCAGCACCTTCCAAACGGGGACAGGAAATTTATATGGCTACACCTTC,CASTFQTGTGNLYGYTF
TRBD2,TRBV29-1,-,TRBJ2-3,TGCAGCGTTTGTTACACTAGCGTAGATACGCAGTATTTT,CSVCYTSVDTQYF
-,TRBV10-3,-,TRBJ1-5,TGTGCCATCAGTGAGAGGGGAGGAGATCAGCCCCAGCATTTT,CAISERGGDQPQHF
-,TRBV6-5,-,TRBJ2-7,TGTGCCAGCAGGGTGGGGACAAGCCTTTACGAGCAGTACTTC,CASRVGTSLYEQYF
TRBD2,TRBV5-1,-,TRBJ2-5,TGCGCCAGCAGCCTAGCGGGAGCGGAGACCCAGTACTTC,CASSLAGAETQYF
-,TRBV13,-,TRBJ2-5,TGTGCCAGCAGCCCTTATACGGCGGGGACCCAGTACTTC,CASSPYTAGTQYF
-,TRBV7-2,-,TRBJ2-5,TGTGCCAGCAGCCATATACCCCGGGCCAGCGGAGAAGAGACCCAGTACTTC,CASSHIPRASGEETQYF
TRBD1,TRBV6-6,-,TRBJ1-3,TGTGCCAGCAACATGGGACAGCGACAAGGGGACACCATATATTTT,CASNMGQRQGDTIYF
TRBD2,TRBV3-1/TRBV3-2,-,TRBJ2-3,TGTGCCAGCAGCCTACCAAGCGGGGCTAGCACAGATACGCAGTATTTT,CASSLPSGASTDTQYF
TRBD2,TRBV2,-,TRBJ2-1,TGTGCCAGCAGAGACGCCAGGCGGGAGACCAATGAGCAGTTCTTC,CASRDARRETNEQFF
-,TRBV7-8,once,TRBJ1-1,TGTGCCAGCAGCCAACCCGGGAGCTTCAGAACAGCTTTCTTT,CASSQPGSFRTAFF
TRBD1,TRBV5-1,-,TRBJ1-2,TGCGCCAGCAGCTCCACCGCCGGGACAGGGGGAGGCTACACCTTC,CASSSTAGTGGGYTF
-,TRBV28,-,TRBJ1-5,TGTGCCAGCAGCCGTAGCAATCAGCCCCAGCATTTT,CASSRSNQPQHF
-,TRBV28,-,TRBJ2-4,TGTGCCAGCAGTTATCCGCGCTGGGGACTTCTAGCCAAAAACATTCAGTACTTC,CASSYPRWGLLAKNIQYF
TRBD1,TRBV30,-,TRBJ1-1,TGTGCCTGGCTCGCCGCCCGGGACAGCACCCTGAAAGCTTTCTTT,CAWLAARDSTLKAFF
-,TRBV9,-,TRBJ1-1,TGTGCCAGCAGCCTGGGCCGGGTGATAACTAGAGGAACTGAAGCTTTCTTT,CASSLGRVITRGTEAFF
TRBD1,TRBV30,-,TRBJ1-2,TGTGCCTGGAGCCGGGACAGTAACTATGGCTACACCTTC,CAWSRDSNYGYTF
-,TRBV4-2,-,TRBJ1-1,TGTGCCAGCAGCCAAGACCCAGGTGGGAACACTGAAGCTTTCTTT,CASSQDPGGNTEAFF
TRBD2,TRBV3-1/TRBV3-2,-,TRBJ2-1,TGTGCCAGCAGCCAGACTAGCGGGAGGGCCCAAAATGAGCAGTTCTTC,CASSQTSGRAQNEQFF
-,TRBV21-1,-,TRBJ2-1,TGTGCCAGCAGCAAAGGAGGAGCGGGAGGCCCACCAGACTACAATGAGCAGTTCTTC,CASSKGGAGGPPDYNEQFF
TRBD1,TRBV7-9,-,TRBJ2-2,TGCAGTCAGGGACAGGGAAACACCGGGGAGCTGTTTTTT,CSQGQGNTGELFF
-,TRBV10-3,-,TRBJ1-1,TGTGCCATCAGGGGGCAGACAGCTATAAACACTGAAGCTTTCTTT,CAIRGQTAINTEAFF
-,TRBV7-8,-,TRBJ2-7,TGTGCCAGCAGCTTAGGGAGGGACCCCCACGGTCTGTACTTC,CASSLGRDPHGLYF
-,TRBV19,-,TRBJ2-1,TGTGCCAGTAGTACGAGCTCCTACAATGAGCAGTTCTTC,CASSTSSYNEQFF
-,TRBV28,-,TRBJ2-1,TGTGCCAGCAGTTTGAGGAATGAGCAGTTCTTC,CASSLRNEQFF
-,TRBV7-9,-,TRBJ2-7,TGTGCCTACGAAGCGGCGGAGCAGTACTTC,CAYEAAEQYF
-,TRBV30,once,TRBJ1-2,TGTGCCTGGAGTAGTAGAGGAGGAGGCTACACCTTC,CAWSSRGGGYTF
TRBD2,TRBV5-1,-,TRBJ2-7,TGCGCCAGCAGCTTGGTTCTAGCGGGAGAAGGGGCTTACGAGCAGTACTTC,CASSLVLAGEGAYEQYF
-,TRBV7-3,few,TRBJ2-1,TGTGCCAGCAGCCCCCATAGCTCCTACAATGAGCAGTTCTTC,CASSPHSSYNEQFF
-,TRBV19,-,TRBJ1-6,TGTGCCAGTAAGACGACAGGACTAGGTTCACCCCTCCACTTT,CASKTTGLGSPLHF
-,TRBV19,-,TRBJ1-1,TGTGCCAGTAGTATGAGGGGGTCAGGAGGTCGGAACACTGAAGCTTTCTTT,CASSMRGSGGRNTEAFF
-,TRBV7-8,few,TRBJ1-1,TGTGCCAGCAGCGAGACTAGTTTGAGAGGAGCTTTCTTT,CASSETSLRGAFF
TRBD2,TRBV24-1,once,TRBJ2-2,TGTGCCACCAGTGACGAAGGCGGACTAGCGGGAGTGAGGGCCGGGGAGCTGTTTTTT,CATSDEGGLAGVRAGELFF
TRBD1,TRBV5-8,once,TRBJ1-2,TGTGCCAGCAGCTTGGCCCCGGGACAGGGGAACTATGGCTACACCTTC,CASSLAPGQGNYGYTF
-,TRBV5-1,many,TRBJ2-7,TGCGCCAGCAGCTTGGGCCAGGGGTCCACCTACGAGCAGTACTTC,CASSLGQGSTYEQYF
TRBD1,TRBV24-1,-,TRBJ1-1,TGTGCCACCAGGCCCTCAGGGGGCACTGAAGCTTTCTTT,CATRPSGGTEAFF